This TCR beta chain was found in a study of beta chain features in type 1 diabetes. TCRB transcripts that were expressed got sequenced, as all of the isolated RNA had been reverse transcribed. Measured with immunoSEQ multiplex PCR; TCRdb has only the in-frame clones, and not every one. This table holds hundreds of thousands of clones, roughly an eighth found once. Overall study results and limits: In the patient group, naive, central memory and Treg TCRB repertoires seemed more alike than in the healthy donor group. VDJ junctions from patients with type 1 diabetes contained fewer insertions and more deletions. Shortening that was moderate but significant affected the TCRB CDR3s of Type 1 diabetes patients in all four CD4+ subsets. Equally in patients and controls, PCR might preferentially amplify shorter templates.

This clone has more than one count but fewer than ten. Its antigen is as yet unknown. This sequence originates from a man younger than 30 with type 1 diabetes. Sequenced sample: naive CD4+ T cells from blood.

The CDR3 here is CASGAFAAYEQYF. The CDR3 nucleotides read TGTGCCAGCGGGGCATTTGCAGCCTACGAGCAGTACTTC. The chain links TRBV2 to TRBJ2-7; tentatively, D is TRBD1 (5 bases). The CDR3 has 13 residues. V shed 8 bases and J shed 2 bases, with 13 bases lying between them. Germline V gene lookup returns CDR1 SNHLY and CDR2 FYNNEI.